Each of the 20 T cell receptor beta chains below was sequenced from the same sample in a study of T cells in Graves' hyperthyroidism and ophthalmopathy. Amplified TCR beta CDR3 regions derived from RNA transcripts. HTBI primers drove first-round RT-PCR of the TCR CDR3. MiXCR, applied by TCRdb to the multiplex PCR reads, yields one record per CDR3 protein. The sample shows 400,000 to 500,000 distinct CDR3 sequences, around 15% of them seen only once. Sample: blood. Receptors were obtained from a woman aged 18-29 years with Graves' hyperthyroidism.

V usage is TRBV10-3 and J usage is TRBJ2-2; D not certain. V was trimmed by 7 bases and J by 5 bases, leaving 5 bases between them. This CDR3 is 11 amino acids long. In germline, CDR1 is ENHRY, CDR2 SYGVKD. The CDR3 DNA follows: TGTGCCATCAAAATTACCGGGGAGCTGTTTTTT. It is translated as CAIKITGELFF.

This rearrangement joins TRBV5-1 to TRBJ2-1; 14 bases are a match to TRBD2. Unmatched junction bases numbered 10, after V lost 5 bases and J lost 0 bases. The CDR3 runs 19 residues. Germline V gives CDR1 SGHRS, CDR2 YFSETQ. In nucleotides, the CDR3 is TGCGCCAGCAGTTCCGGCGGGACTAGCGGGAGAGTCTCCTACAATGAGCAGTTCTTC. It codes for CASSSGGTSGRVSYNEQFF.

The CDR3 nucleotides are TGTGCCAGTAGTATAGGGGACAACAGGGGGCATCAGCCCCAGCATTTT. Its translation: CASSIGDNRGHQPQHF. The rearrangement joins TRBV19 to TRBJ1-5, with 9 bases fitting TRBD1. Per the germline V gene, CDR1 is LNHDA and CDR2 is SQIVND (reference sequence). V was clipped by 1 base and J by 5 bases; unmatched bases: 6. The CDR3 runs 16 residues.

This clonotype was seen repeatedly, ten times or more. The chain couples TRBV6-5 to TRBJ2-2; tentatively, D is TRBD2 (6 bases). CDR3 length: 12 residues. V lost 8 bases to trimming and J lost 11 bases, with 15 bases between them. Germline loops: CDR1 MNHEY, CDR2 SVGAGI. The CDR3 spells CASSLEEGELFF. For the CDR3, the DNA is TGTGCCAGCTCCCTAGAGGAGGGTGAGCTGTTTTTT.

This clonotype has a handful of counts. The chain links TRBV6-5 to TRBJ2-7; TRBD1 might be the D (5 bases). The germline CDR1 and CDR2 sequences are MNHEY and SVGAGI. This CDR3 has 12 residues. Trimming shortened V by 4 bases and J by 6 bases, and 10 bases separated the two germline ends. The CDR3 coding sequence is TGTGCCAGCAGTTCCCAGGGTAGCGAGCAGTACTTC. It specifies CASSSQGSEQYF.

The V and J genes are TRBV30 and TRBJ1-3; D is unclear. CDR3 length equals 16 residues. V was trimmed by 0 bases and J by 2 bases, leaving 14 bases between them. The germline gives CDR1 GTSNPN, CDR2 SVGIG (reference sequence). The CDR3 DNA follows: TGTGCCTGGAGTGTACTTTTAAGTCCGGCTGGAAACACCATATATTTT. Translated, it gives CAWSVLLSPAGNTIYF.

This clonotype appeared a few times. CDR3 amino acids: CASSPPGGPRETQYF. DNA of the CDR3: TGTGCCAGCAGCCCCCCTGGGGGCCCCCGAGAGACCCAGTACTTC. The rearrangement uses TRBV3-1 and TRBJ2-5; possible D gene TRBD1, 6 bases. The CDR3 contains 15 residues. Germline V gene sequence: CDR1 LGHDT, CDR2 YNNKEL (reference sequence). Trimming left V 4 bases short and J 4 bases short, with 16 bases between.

This clonotype was found a few times. In nucleotides, the CDR3 is TGTGCCAGCAGCTTGGGGCCAATCGGGACAGCTGGAGATGGCTACACCTTC. Translating it yields CASSLGPIGTAGDGYTF. The chain has TRBV5-4 and TRBJ1-2, with 7 bases fitting TRBD1. The CDR3 covers 17 residues. V was pared by 0 bases and J by 6 bases, with 14 bases of the junction left unmatched. The germline CDR1 and CDR2 sequences are SGHNT and YYREEE (reference sequence).

This sequence joins TRBV19 and TRBJ1-1; D may be TRBD1 (5 bases). CDR1 and CDR2 (germline): LNHDA, SQIVND (reference sequence). Between the trimmed V and J ends, which lost 3 bases and 7 bases, there was a span of 12 bases. The CDR3 runs to 13 residues. The CDR3 coding sequence is TGTGCCAGTAGTATTTGGAACAGGTATGAAGCTTTCTTT. Translation: CASSIWNRYEAFF. Drawing the rest from reference TRBV19 and TRBJ1-1, the complete variable domain is DGGITQSPKYLFRKEGQNVTLSCEQNLNHDAMYWYRQDPGQGLRLIYYSQIVNDFQKGDIAEGYSVSREKKESFPLTVTSAQKNPTAFYLCASSIWNRYEAFFGQGTRLTVV.

This clonotype was seen many times. The gene calls are TRBV24-1 and TRBJ2-5, with 10 positions matching TRBD2. This CDR3 has 17 amino acids. V lost 5 bases and J lost 4; bases outside the gene matches: 12. Germline assignment: CDR1 KGHDR and CDR2 SFDVKD. CDR3 sequence (DNA): TGTGCCACCAGTGTTGGGATAGCGGGAGGTCGAGGAGAGACCCAGTACTTC. Translated, it gives CATSVGIAGGRGETQYF.

The chain uses TRBV19 and TRBJ1-2; TRBD1 agrees at 10 bases. The CDR3 is 15 residues long. V lost 3 bases to trimming and J lost 6 bases; unmatched junction nucleotides: 7. Germline CDR1 and CDR2: LNHDA and SQIVND (reference sequence). Here the CDR3 DNA reads TGTGCCAGTAGTATCCGGGGGACAGGGGAGCATGGCTACACCTTC. Its protein product is CASSIRGTGEHGYTF.

This clonotype was recorded at least ten times. This sequence joins TRBV27 and TRBJ2-1; 9 positions match TRBD1. This CDR3 spans 14 amino acids. J was trimmed by 7 bases and V by 6 bases; bases with no gene match: 7. Per the germline V gene, CDR1 is MNHEY and CDR2 is SMNVEV (reference sequence). The CDR3 nucleotides read TGTGCCAGCAGGGCCGGGACAGGGTTGAATGAGCAGTTCTTC. It is translated as CASRAGTGLNEQFF.

This clonotype was observed a few times. This chain uses TRBV24-1 with TRBJ2-1, with D perhaps matching TRBD2 (5 bases). Germline assignment: CDR1 KGHDR and CDR2 SFDVKD. Trimming removed 4 bases from V and 3 bases from J, with 12 bases in between. This CDR3 contains 15 residues. The CDR3 here is CATSDPSSGYNEQFF. The CDR3 nucleotides read TGTGCCACCAGTGACCCTAGCAGCGGCTACAATGAGCAGTTCTTC.

This clonotype came up many times. The chain carries TRBV28 and TRBJ1-4; D unresolved. Germline V gene lookup returns CDR1 MDHEN and CDR2 SYDVKM. V was clipped by 5 bases and J by 2 bases, with 6 bases between them. The CDR3 runs 13 residues. The chain's CDR3 is CASSPPTNEKLFF. The CDR3 region has the DNA TGTGCCAGCAGTCCCCCCACTAATGAAAAACTGTTTTTT.

This clonotype appeared a few times. The CDR3 DNA reads as TGTGCCAGCAGCCCGGCGAGAGGGCGGGAGGGATATGGCTACACCTTC. This gives the protein CASSPARGREGYGYTF. This rearrangement joins TRBV11-3 to TRBJ1-2; D not certain. V was cut by 5 bases and J by 5 bases, with 21 bases left in between. The CDR3 is made up of 16 amino acids. The germline gives CDR1 SGHNT, CDR2 YENEEA.

The chain joins TRBV10-2 to TRBJ1-6; the match to TRBD1 covers 9 bases. The germline V gene has CDR1 WSHSY and CDR2 SAAADI. V was pared by 6 bases and J by 7 bases, with 4 bases of the junction left unmatched. The CDR3 sequence is 14 residues long. The CDR3 here is CASSHGQGNSPLHF. The CDR3 DNA sequence: TGCGCCAGCAGCCACGGACAGGGGAATTCACCCCTCCACTTT.

This clonotype occurred many times. This chain uses TRBV12-3 or TRBV12-4 with TRBJ1-2; D is uncertain. Trimming removed 5 bases at V and 7 bases at J, with 17 bases between. This CDR3 is built from 14 residues. CDR3 nucleotides: TGTGCCAGCAGTCCTGGACCGGGAGTTGTTGGCTACACCTTC. This translates into CASSPGPGVVGYTF.

This clonotype was detected many times. The chain links TRBV7-9 to TRBJ2-1; 9 positions agree with TRBD2. Germline-derived CDR1 and CDR2 are SEHNR and FQNEAQ (reference sequence). V dropped 6 bases and J dropped 15; count of bases not matched to a gene: 18. This CDR3 has 15 residues. CDR3 sequence reads: CASSLSGSPTGAGFF. In DNA, the CDR3 is TGTGCCAGCAGTCTTAGCGGGAGCCCGACCGGGGCCGGGTTCTTC.

Written as DNA, the CDR3 is TGCGCCAGCAGCCTCCCCAAAGGACTAGCGGGAGAGGGGGCAGATACGCAGTATTTT. It specifies CASSLPKGLAGEGADTQYF. This chain joins TRBV4-1 and TRBJ2-3, with TRBD2 identical over 13 bases. After removal of 4 bases from V and 4 bases from J, the junction contained 14 bases not matched to a gene. This CDR3 has 19 amino acids. Germline loops: CDR1 MGHRA, CDR2 YSYEKL.

This clonotype was found a few times. This sequence joins TRBV29-1 and TRBJ2-2; D remains unclear. V lost 4 bases and J 3 bases, leaving 9 bases between the germline ends. The CDR3 is 13 residues long. Germline lookup yields CDR1 SQVTM and CDR2 ANQGSEA. CDR3 nucleotides: TGCAGCGTTGTCCGAAGTGACACCGGGGAGCTGTTTTTT. As protein: CSVVRSDTGELFF.